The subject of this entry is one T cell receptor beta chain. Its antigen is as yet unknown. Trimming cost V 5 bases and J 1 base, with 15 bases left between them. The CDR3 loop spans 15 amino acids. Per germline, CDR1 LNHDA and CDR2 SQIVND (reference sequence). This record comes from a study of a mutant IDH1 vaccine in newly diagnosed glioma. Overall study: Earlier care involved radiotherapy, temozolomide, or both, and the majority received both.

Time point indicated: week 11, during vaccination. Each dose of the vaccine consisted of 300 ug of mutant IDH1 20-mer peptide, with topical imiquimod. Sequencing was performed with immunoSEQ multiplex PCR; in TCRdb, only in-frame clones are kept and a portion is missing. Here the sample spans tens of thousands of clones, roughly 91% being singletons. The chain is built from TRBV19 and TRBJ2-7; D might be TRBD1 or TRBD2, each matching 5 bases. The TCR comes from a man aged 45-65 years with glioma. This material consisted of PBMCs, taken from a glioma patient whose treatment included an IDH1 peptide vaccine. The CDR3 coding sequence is TGTGCCAGTAGTCCCTCCGGGACGGCTTCCTACGAGCAGTACTTC. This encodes CASSPSGTASYEQYF. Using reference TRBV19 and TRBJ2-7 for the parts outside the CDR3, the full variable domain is DGGITQSPKYLFRKEGQNVTLSCEQNLNHDAMYWYRQDPGQGLRLIYYSQIVNDFQKGDIAEGYSVSREKKESFPLTVTSAQKNPTAFYLCASSPSGTASYEQYFGPGTRLTVT.